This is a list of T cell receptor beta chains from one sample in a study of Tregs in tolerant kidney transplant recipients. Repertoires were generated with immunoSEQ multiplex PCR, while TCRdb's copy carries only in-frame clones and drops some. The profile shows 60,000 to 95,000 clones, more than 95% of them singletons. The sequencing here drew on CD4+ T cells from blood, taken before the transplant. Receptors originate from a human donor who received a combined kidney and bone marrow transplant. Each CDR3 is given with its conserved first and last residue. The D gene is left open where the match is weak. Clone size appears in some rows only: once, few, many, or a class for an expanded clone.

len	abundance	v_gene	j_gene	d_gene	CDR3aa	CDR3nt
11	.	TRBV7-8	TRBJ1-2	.	CASSLAGAYTF	TGTGCCAGCAGCTTAGCGGGGGCTTACACCTTC
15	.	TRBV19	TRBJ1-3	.	CASSRAVTSGNTIYF	TGTGCCAGTAGTAGGGCAGTGACCTCTGGAAACACCATATATTTT
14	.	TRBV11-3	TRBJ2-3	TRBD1	CASGQGRVTDTQYF	TGTGCCAGCGGACAGGGGAGGGTGACAGATACGCAGTATTTT
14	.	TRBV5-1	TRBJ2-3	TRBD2	CASFGLAATDTQYF	TGCGCCAGCTTTGGACTAGCAGCAACAGATACGCAGTATTTT
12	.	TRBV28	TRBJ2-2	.	CASSSYTGELFF	TGTGCCAGCAGTTCTTATACCGGGGAGCTGTTTTTT
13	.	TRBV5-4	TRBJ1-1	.	CASSLNVRSGAFF	TGTGCCAGCAGCTTGAATGTTAGGAGTGGAGCTTTCTTT
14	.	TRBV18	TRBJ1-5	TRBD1	CASSRDRANQPQHF	TGTGCCAGCTCACGGGACAGGGCGAATCAGCCCCAGCATTTT
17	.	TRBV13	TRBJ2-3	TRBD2	CASSLGLAGGPADTQYF	TGTGCCAGCAGCTTAGGCCTAGCGGGAGGGCCCGCAGATACGCAGTATTTT
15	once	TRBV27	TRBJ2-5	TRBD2	CASSRSGGEQETQYF	TGTGCCAGCAGCCGTAGCGGGGGGGAGCAAGAGACCCAGTACTTC
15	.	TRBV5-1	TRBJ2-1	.	CASSLGQGGYNEQFF	TGCGCCAGCAGCTTGGGGCAGGGGGGATACAATGAGCAGTTCTTC
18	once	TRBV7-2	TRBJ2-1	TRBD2	CASSLAPLAGGLSSEQFF	TGTGCCAGCAGCTTAGCCCCACTAGCGGGAGGGCTTTCTAGTGAGCAGTTCTTC
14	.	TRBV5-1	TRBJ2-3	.	CASSLTRGTDTQYF	TGCGCCAGCAGCTTGACTAGAGGCACAGATACGCAGTATTTT
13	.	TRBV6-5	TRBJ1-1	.	CASSFPGSTEAFF	TGTGCCAGCAGTTTCCCAGGGTCCACTGAAGCTTTCTTT
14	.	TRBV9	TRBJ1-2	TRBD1	CASSVDEGAYGYTF	TGTGCCAGCAGCGTAGATGAGGGGGCCTATGGCTACACCTTC
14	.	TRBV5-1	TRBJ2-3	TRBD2	CASSLVGGGDTQYF	TGCGCCAGCAGCTTGGTTGGGGGGGGAGATACGCAGTATTTT
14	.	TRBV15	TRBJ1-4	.	CATSREISVEKLFF	TGTGCCACCAGCAGAGAAATTTCTGTTGAAAAACTGTTTTTT
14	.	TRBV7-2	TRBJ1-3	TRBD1	CASSRQGSGNTIYF	TGTGCCAGCAGCCGACAGGGCTCTGGAAACACCATATATTTT
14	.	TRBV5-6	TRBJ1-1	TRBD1	CASSPRTGWTEAFF	TGTGCCAGCAGCCCTAGGACAGGGTGGACTGAAGCTTTCTTT
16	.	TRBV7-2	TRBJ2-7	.	CASSLKLTSSAYEQYF	TGTGCCAGCAGCTTAAAGTTAACTAGCTCAGCCTACGAGCAGTACTTC
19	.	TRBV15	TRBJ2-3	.	CATIGTGGEAGGFTDTQYF	TGTGCCACCATCGGGACAGGGGGAGAAGCGGGAGGGTTCACAGATACGCAGTATTTT
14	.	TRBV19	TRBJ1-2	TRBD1	CASSMQGAVYGYTF	TGTGCCAGTAGTATGCAGGGGGCTGTCTATGGCTACACCTTC
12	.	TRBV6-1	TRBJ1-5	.	CASSDQREEQHF	TGTGCCAGCAGTGATCAAAGAGAGGAACAGCATTTT
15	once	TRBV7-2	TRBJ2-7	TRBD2	CASSLGLAGAYEQYF	TGTGCCAGCAGCTTAGGACTAGCGGGGGCCTACGAGCAGTACTTC
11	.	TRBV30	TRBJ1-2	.	CAWSANYGYTF	TGTGCCTGGAGTGCAAATTATGGCTACACCTTC
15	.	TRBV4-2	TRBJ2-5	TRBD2	CASSQRRGTVETQYF	TGTGCCAGCAGCCAAAGGCGGGGGACGGTAGAGACCCAGTACTTC
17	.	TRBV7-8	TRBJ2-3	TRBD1	CASSLAQQGAITDTQYF	TGTGCCAGCAGCTTAGCACAACAGGGGGCGATCACAGATACGCAGTATTTT